Below are 24 T cell receptor beta chains sequenced from a single sample in a study of sequential checkpoint blockade in melanoma. Regarding treatment: randomized to nivolumab then ipilimumab (arm A) or the reverse (arm B). Sequenced by immunoSEQ multiplex PCR; TCRdb stores in-frame clones only, minus some. The data hold around 34,000 clones, with approximately 81% observed a single time. Sequences were derived from CD8+ T cells sorted from blood (inferred from file names), sampled from a patient given nivolumab and ipilimumab in sequence. These receptors were collected from a human donor with melanoma.

This clone was counted only a few times. The rearrangement links TRBV7-6 to TRBJ2-3; 8 bases are shared with TRBD2. Germline V gene sequence: CDR1 SGHVS, CDR2 FNYEAQ. The CDR3 contains 13 residues. V lost 5 bases, J lost 7 bases, and 5 bases stayed unmatched. The CDR3 reads CASSLGGAYTQYF. CDR3 DNA sequence: TGTGCCAGCAGCCTCGGGGGGGCTTATACGCAGTATTTT.

J is TRBJ2-5 and V is TRBV7-9, with 9 positions matching TRBD1. The DNA end is a closer match to TRBJ2-7, so the J assignment may be wrong. In germline, CDR1 is SEHNR, CDR2 FQNEAQ (reference sequence). The CDR3 spans 15 residues. CDR3 in DNA: TGTGCCAGCAGCTTTACCCTGGACAGGGGCTACGAGCAGTACTTC. Amino acid sequence: CASSFTLDRGYEQYF.

The gene calls are TRBV27 and TRBJ2-1, with D unclear. This CDR3 spans 14 amino acids. Germline V CDR1 and CDR2: MNHEY, SMNVEV (reference sequence). V lost 0 bases, J lost 5 bases, and 8 bases lay in between. The CDR3 loop is CASSLSPNDNEQFF. The CDR3 DNA is TGTGCCAGCAGTTTATCTCCCAATGACAATGAGCAGTTCTTC.

The CDR3 loop reads CASSLFGTGGYGRNEKLFF. CDR3 nucleotides: TGTGCCAGCAGCTTATTCGGGACAGGGGGCTACGGTCGAAATGAAAAACTGTTTTTT. V is TRBV7-2 and J is TRBJ1-4, with 12 bases lining up with TRBD1. The CDR3 totals 19 residues. Germline trimming cut 2 bases from V and 5 bases from J; bases unmatched to any gene: 12. The germline V gene has CDR1 SGHTA and CDR2 FQGNSA.

The J gene is TRBJ2-7, the V gene TRBV6-6, with D unresolved. V gave up 0 bases and J gave up 3 bases, with 9 bases separating them. CDR1 and CDR2 from the germline V gene are MNHNY and SVGAGI (reference sequence). The CDR3 consists of 14 residues. The CDR3 coding sequence is TGTGCCAGCAGTTACTCAGGCGGAAGCTACGAGCAGTACTTC. It is translated as CASSYSGGSYEQYF.

V gene TRBV6-1 combines with J gene TRBJ2-3, with 10 nucleotides matching TRBD2. The length of the CDR3 is 15 residues. The germline CDR1 and CDR2 sequences are MNHNS and SASEGT. Trimming cost V 10 bases and J 4 bases; bases outside gene matches: 11. The CDR3 nucleotides read TGTGCCATCTCCTTGGGAGCGGGAGGGCCAGATACGCAGTATTTT. Its translation is CAISLGAGGPDTQYF.

This chain uses TRBV19 with TRBJ2-1; 10 positions agree with TRBD2. CDR1 and CDR2 (germline): LNHDA, SQIVND (reference sequence). This CDR3 comprises 15 residues. The ends lost 5 bases at V and 3 bases at J; junction bases unmatched: 4. The CDR3 nucleotides read TGTGCCAGTAGTCACAGACTAGCGGGCTACAATGAGCAGTTCTTC. Translating it yields CASSHRLAGYNEQFF.

The chain links TRBV29-1 to TRBJ2-5, with D perhaps TRBD1 (6 bases). CDR1 is SQVTM and CDR2 is ANQGSEA in the germline V gene. The CDR3 runs 16 residues. V lost 7 bases to trimming and J lost 5 bases, with 26 bases between them. CDR3 amino acids: CSAEGRGSAQMETQYF. CDR3 coding DNA: TGCAGCGCTGAGGGTAGGGGGTCGGCACAGATGGAGACCCAGTACTTC. Full variable domain (rest looked up from reference TRBV29-1 and TRBJ2-5): SAVISQKPSRDICQRGTSLTIQCQVDSQVTMMFWYRQQPGQSLTLIATANQGSEATYESGFVIDKFPISRPNLTFSTLTVSNMSPEDSSIYLCSAEGRGSAQMETQYFGPGTRLLVL.

The chain recombines TRBV19 with TRBJ2-3; possible D gene TRBD2, 5 bases. The CDR3 has 15 amino acids. Germline CDR1 LNHDA, CDR2 SQIVND (reference sequence). The V end was cut by 0 bases, the J end by 4 bases, with 11 bases between. CDR3 protein: CASSIDLELADTQYF. CDR3 bases: TGTGCCAGTAGTATAGATCTGGAACTAGCAGATACGCAGTATTTT.

This clone was recorded a few times. The V and J genes are TRBV9 and TRBJ1-1, with no clear D. The CDR3 loop spans 15 amino acids. Germline V lookup: CDR1 SGDLS, CDR2 YYNGEE. Trimming took 2 bases from V and 0 from J, leaving 11 bases between them. For the CDR3, the DNA is TGTGCCAGCAGCGTCTCCGGGAACTTGAACACTGAAGCTTTCTTT. This encodes CASSVSGNLNTEAFF.

The rearrangement uses TRBV5-1 and TRBJ1-1, with D unresolved. The CDR3 totals 13 residues. From germline, CDR1 is SGHRS and CDR2 YFSETQ. Trimming removed 2 bases at V and 4 bases at J, with 9 bases between. This chain's CDR3 is CASSFGEGTEAFF. CDR3 DNA sequence: TGCGCCAGCAGCTTCGGAGAGGGCACTGAAGCTTTCTTT.

This chain uses TRBV6-1 with TRBJ2-7; possibly TRBD1 for D (6 bases). The CDR3 extends over 14 amino acids. V dropped 4 bases and J dropped 2 bases, with 12 bases sitting between them. Germline lookup yields CDR1 MNHNS and CDR2 SASEGT. The CDR3 sequence is CASSVWDTPYEQYF. CDR3 DNA sequence: TGTGCCAGCAGTGTTTGGGACACTCCCTACGAGCAGTACTTC.

In this sample, this clone is medium-sized. V and J are TRBV10-3 and TRBJ2-3; 8 positions agree with TRBD1. Trimming cost V 5 bases and J 2 bases; bases outside gene matches: 21. CDR3 length: 20 residues. The germline CDR1 and CDR2 sequences are ENHRY and SYGVKD. CDR3 amino acids: CAISSNLGLSQGAFTDTQYF. Written as DNA, the CDR3 is TGTGCCATCAGTTCCAACTTGGGGCTTTCGCAGGGGGCATTCACAGATACGCAGTATTTT.

The chain has TRBV5-8 and TRBJ1-5, with a possible D match to TRBD1 (6 bases). CDR3 length equals 14 residues. V lost 7 bases and J lost 4, with 15 bases in between. From germline, CDR1 is SGHTS and CDR2 YDEGEE. The DNA of the CDR3 is TGTGCCAGCGGGGCAGGGGTACTAAATCAGCCCCAGCATTTT. Translation: CASGAGVLNQPQHF.

V gene TRBV5-1 combines with J gene TRBJ1-2; 7 nucleotides align to TRBD1. The V segment lost 4 bases and the J segment 0 bases; nucleotides outside the gene matches: 6. The CDR3 is made up of 15 amino acids. Germline V gene data show CDR1 as SGHRS and CDR2 as YFSETQ. Here the CDR3 DNA reads TGCGCCAGCAGCGCTTCAAGGGGGCCTAACTATGGCTACACCTTC. Amino acid sequence: CASSASRGPNYGYTF.

The chain uses TRBV7-9 and TRBJ2-5; TRBD2 matches at 12 bases. The tail of the sequence fits TRBJ2-7 better, so the J call may be wrong. This CDR3 has 17 amino acids. Germline V CDR1 and CDR2: SEHNR, FQNEAQ (reference sequence). The DNA for the CDR3 is TGTGCCAGCAGCTTAGCGACTAGCGGGAGTCTGACCTACGAGCAGTACTTC. Translated, it gives CASSLATSGSLTYEQYF.

This chain uses TRBV6-1 with TRBJ1-1; D not resolved. Trimming stripped 3 bases from V and 3 bases from J, with 8 bases between. This CDR3 is 13 amino acids long. The germline V gene has CDR1 MNHNS and CDR2 SASEGT. The CDR3 reads CASSEVGDTEAFF. CDR3 sequence (DNA): TGTGCCAGCAGTGAGGTCGGGGACACTGAAGCTTTCTTT.

This clone was observed a single time. This sequence joins TRBV27 and TRBJ2-3; TRBD2 matches 10 bases. This CDR3 is 15 amino acids long. V was clipped by 10 bases and J by 6 bases; unmatched bases: 13. Germline CDR1 MNHEY, CDR2 SMNVEV (reference sequence). DNA of the CDR3: TGTGCCACCACCCACTCTAGCGGGAGAAGGGATACGCAGTATTTT. This sequence encodes CATTHSSGRRDTQYF.

The chain carries TRBV5-6 and TRBJ1-1, with D possibly TRBD1 on 6 matching bases. Germline V gene lookup returns CDR1 SGHDT and CDR2 YYEEEE. The CDR3 has 14 amino acids. Trimming shortened V by 1 base and J by 6 bases, and 13 bases separated the two germline ends. DNA for the CDR3: TGTGCCAGCAGCTTGAACTGGGGGCGAGCTGAAGCTTTCTTT. Amino acid sequence: CASSLNWGRAEAFF.

This clone was seen a few times. The chain combines TRBV7-3 with TRBJ2-6; D call uncertain. Germline V gene data show CDR1 as SGHTA and CDR2 as FQGTGA. Between the trimmed V and J ends, which lost 6 bases and 0 bases, there was a span of 9 bases. This CDR3 contains 15 residues. CDR3 nucleotides: TGTGCCAGCAGTCCGGTCCGCTCTGGGGCCAACGTCCTGACTTTC. Protein: CASSPVRSGANVLTF. Combining the CDR3 with reference TRBV7-3 and TRBJ2-6 gives the whole variable domain GAGVSQTPSNKVTEKGKYVELRCDPISGHTALYWYRQSLGQGPEFLIYFQGTGAADDSGLPNDRFFAVRPEGSVSTLKIQRTERGDSAVYLCASSPVRSGANVLTFGAGSRLTVL.

This clone was recorded only once. The chain employs TRBV7-9 and TRBJ2-4; no clear D gene. The CDR3 covers 16 residues. CDR1 is SEHNR and CDR2 is FQNEAQ in the germline V gene (reference sequence). V lost 5 bases and J lost 0, with 14 bases in between. The CDR3 reads CASSKDPTVAKNIQYF. Here the CDR3 DNA reads TGTGCCAGCAGCAAAGACCCGACTGTAGCCAAAAACATTCAGTACTTC.

V is TRBV19 and J is TRBJ1-1; D remains ambiguous. V shed 1 base and J shed 1 base, with 10 bases lying between them. The CDR3 sequence is 15 residues long. CDR1 is LNHDA, CDR2 SQIVND, per germline (reference sequence). The CDR3: CASSIGEAPNTEAFF. In DNA, the CDR3 is TGTGCCAGTAGTATAGGGGAGGCACCGAACACTGAAGCTTTCTTT. The entire variable domain, with the rest obtained from reference TRBV19 and TRBJ1-1, is as follows: DGGITQSPKYLFRKEGQNVTLSCEQNLNHDAMYWYRQDPGQGLRLIYYSQIVNDFQKGDIAEGYSVSREKKESFPLTVTSAQKNPTAFYLCASSIGEAPNTEAFFGQGTRLTVV.

The J gene is TRBJ2-6, the V gene TRBV5-6, with a weak D call TRBD2 (5 bases). V lost 4 bases, J lost 2 bases, and 13 bases lay in between. Germline-derived CDR1 and CDR2 are SGHDT and YYEEEE. This CDR3 is built from 16 residues. The CDR3 loop reads CASSGGSLPGANVLTF. The CDR3, as DNA: TGTGCCAGCAGCGGCGGGTCTTTACCTGGGGCCAACGTCCTGACTTTC.

The chain recombines TRBV18 with TRBJ2-7, with 7 positions matching TRBD2. V lost 3 bases to trimming and J lost 0 bases; unmatched junction nucleotides: 14. The CDR3 runs to 18 residues. Looked up from germline, CDR1 is KGHSH and CDR2 is LQKENI. The CDR3 protein is CASSPRGRADTSSYEQYF. CDR3 nucleotide sequence: TGTGCCAGCTCACCCCGCGGGAGAGCAGACACTAGCTCCTACGAGCAGTACTTC.